These T cell receptor beta chains were read from a single sample in a study of T cells in Graves' hyperthyroidism and ophthalmopathy. Via MiXCR, TCRdb re-called the multiplex PCR reads, giving one row per CDR3 protein. This table has around 340,000 distinct CDR3 sequences, about 20% appearing once. The sample was blood. The receptor source for this set is a woman aged 45-65 years with Graves' hyperthyroidism. Each CDR3 is given with its conserved first and last residue. A D gene is named only where the DNA matches it firmly. Rows give clone size only sometimes, using once, few, many, or a class for an expanded clone.

v_gene	abundance	d_gene	j_gene	CDR3aa	CDR3nt
TRBV12-3/TRBV12-4	NA	TRBD1	TRBJ1-1	CASSQGQGGTEAFF	TGTGCCAGCAGCCAAGGACAGGGAGGGACTGAAGCTTTCTTT
TRBV28	many	NA	TRBJ1-3	CASSPQGAGNTIYF	TGTGCCAGCAGTCCCCAGGGAGCTGGAAACACCATATATTTT
TRBV7-8	many	TRBD2	TRBJ2-1	CASSRDSGGVNEQFF	TGTGCCAGCAGCCGTGATAGCGGGGGGGTCAATGAGCAGTTCTTC
TRBV18	many	NA	TRBJ1-5	CASSPTYNQPQHF	TGTGCCAGCTCGCCTACCTATAATCAGCCCCAGCATTTT
TRBV7-2	once	TRBD2	TRBJ2-1	CASSSRWGGGSNEQFF	TGTGCCAGCAGCTCCCGTTGGGGCGGGGGGTCCAATGAGCAGTTCTTC
TRBV20-1	few	NA	TRBJ1-5	CSASISVGNQPQHF	TGCAGTGCTAGTATATCTGTTGGCAATCAGCCCCAGCATTTT
TRBV29-1	many	NA	TRBJ1-1	CSVGAEYTEAFF	TGCAGCGTTGGGGCGGAGTACACTGAAGCTTTCTTT
TRBV28	NA	TRBD1	TRBJ2-1	CASRDRPEEQFF	TGTGCCAGCCGGGACAGACCCGAAGAGCAGTTCTTC
TRBV5-1	NA	TRBD1	TRBJ2-7	CASSLGQGWYEQYF	TGCGCCAGCAGCTTGGGACAGGGGTGGTACGAGCAGTACTTC
TRBV24-1	NA	TRBD2	TRBJ2-1	CAASDRLAGGHEQFF	TGTGCCGCCAGTGATAGACTAGCGGGAGGCCATGAGCAGTTCTTC
TRBV10-3	NA	NA	TRBJ2-2	CAISESLGGHTGELFF	TGTGCCATCAGTGAGTCTCTCGGGGGACACACCGGGGAGCTGTTTTTT